Reported below is one T cell receptor beta chain. Which antigen it targets is not known. Per-base quality was not reported, and no clone a single base away is much larger than it. This entry is derived from a study of blood T cell repertoires in COVID-19 (dated by TCRdb to the early 2020s). General notes on the study: Samples from collaborators originated in the United States, Italy and Spain and spanned both the acute and convalescent phases of COVID-19. The prospective study material was composed of cDNA or gDNA derived from T cells, B-cell-depleted T cells, or PBMCs. The dataset comprised deeply sampled blood TCRbeta repertoires from subjects exposed to, actively infected with, or recovered from COVID-19. The repertoires were released in a freely available public database intended as a resource for research on the immune response to SARS-CoV-2. Samples were obtained from the ongoing ImmuneRACE study (first 160 participants) and from about 1,300 subjects provided by 6 global collaborators. Sample metadata almost always included a de-identified subject ID, COVID-19 status, age in years and sex. Where HLA class I and class II types were available, the types were taken from metadata supplied by the sample provider, not from assay-based typing.

Participants in the prospective study were aged about 18 to 100 years, lived in over 20 United States geographic areas, and enrolled through a virtual design. In the prospective study, cohorts were assigned on the basis of participant-reported clinical history obtained from a screening survey and a study questionnaire. Recovered participants in ImmuneRACE Cohort 3 were defined as having two consecutive negative NP/OP PCR tests, clearance from a healthcare professional, or resolution of symptoms. Mobile phlebotomists in the prospective study collected whole blood, serum and a nasopharyngeal or oropharyngeal swab from every participant. Prospective study participants could optionally give additional blood draws and questionnaires over a roughly two-month period. Blood samples from the prospective study were shipped frozen or at room temperature prior to DNA extraction. TCRbeta CDR3 regions were amplified from genomic DNA by means of the immunoSEQ Assay, a bias-controlled multiplex PCR. Regarding the original processing steps: Within the assay, amplification of reference gene primers was used to estimate how many nucleated cells each sample contained. Sequence reads were collapsed and filtered to measure the absolute abundance of every unique TCRbeta CDR3 rearrangement. For each sample, productive Simpson clonality was calculated as the square root of Simpson's diversity index across productive rearrangements. In TCRdb, the immuneACCESS table is reduced to in-frame sequences with V and J assigned. These tables do not hold every clone; where another copy was compared, an unresolved V gene accounts for under half, and the others remain unexplained. Clonal size and the V and J genes are those of that table, whereas D and trimming came from the DNA. Counted in this sample were about 280,000 clones; around 85% of them appeared once. Of the sample, 6% to 7% is held by the ten largest clones.

Unmatched junction bases come to 3, with V trimmed by 3 bases and J by 0 bases. The germline V gene gives CDR1 as SGHRS and CDR2 as YFSETQ. The cysteine opens and the phenylalanine closes a CDR3 of 15 amino acids. Just CDR3 DNA is preserved here, 45 bases in frame from base 1. General findings and caveats noted by the study authors: The quantity of clinical and demographic metadata differed by source and by participant and was supplied without curation.

The chain is made from TRBV5-1 and TRBJ2-7; the junction holds 10 bases that match TRBD2. Material: PBMCs or T cells enriched from blood (not recorded which). The receptor was derived from a woman in her thirties or forties who had recovered from COVID-19. The CDR3 is CASSSGTSDSYEQYF. The DNA sequence reads TGCGCCAGCAGCTCCGGGACTAGCGACTCCTACGAGCAGTACTTC.